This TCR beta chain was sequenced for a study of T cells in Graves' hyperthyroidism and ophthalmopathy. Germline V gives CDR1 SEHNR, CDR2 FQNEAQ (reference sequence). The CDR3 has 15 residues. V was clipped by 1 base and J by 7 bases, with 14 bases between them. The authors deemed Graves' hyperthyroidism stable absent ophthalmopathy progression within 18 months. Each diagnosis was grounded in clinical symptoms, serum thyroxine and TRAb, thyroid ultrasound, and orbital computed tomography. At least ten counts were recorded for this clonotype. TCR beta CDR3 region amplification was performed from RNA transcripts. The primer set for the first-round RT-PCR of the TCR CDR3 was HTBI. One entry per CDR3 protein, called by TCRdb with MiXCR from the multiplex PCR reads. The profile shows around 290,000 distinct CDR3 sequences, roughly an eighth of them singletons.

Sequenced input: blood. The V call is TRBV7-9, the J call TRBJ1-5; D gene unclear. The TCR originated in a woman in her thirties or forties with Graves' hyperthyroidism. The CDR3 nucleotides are TGTGCCAGCAGCTTAGTCGCAGGAGTGGAGCAGCCCCAGCATTTT. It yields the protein CASSLVAGVEQPQHF.